The next 21 T cell receptor beta chains were all read from a single sample in a study of cytomegalovirus exposure and HLA in healthy donors. Profiling relied on immunoSEQ multiplex PCR, and the TCRdb table lists in-frame clones only, not all of them. The table lists 90,000 to 150,000 clones, about 83% of them singletons. Input material: PBMCs. These TCRs come from a man in his late teens or twenties in good health and CMV-seronegative.

J is TRBJ1-4 and V is TRBV7-9, with TRBD1 matching 9 bases. Per germline, CDR1 SEHNR and CDR2 FQNEAQ (reference sequence). The CDR3 consists of 14 residues. The J segment lost 8 bases and the V segment lost 5 bases, leaving 6 bases of the junction unmatched. CDR3 amino acids: CASSLRDRDEKLFF. The CDR3 nucleotides read TGTGCCAGCAGCCTCCGGGACAGGGACGAAAAACTGTTTTTT.

CDR3 nucleotide sequence: TGTGCCAGCAGTAACCGACAGGGCGGGGAGGATGGCTACACCTTC. Protein product: CASSNRQGGEDGYTF. The genes are TRBV27 and TRBJ1-2; the match to TRBD1 covers 7 bases. Trimming at V came to 5 bases and at J to 6 bases, leaving 12 bases not matched to a gene. Germline lookup yields CDR1 MNHEY and CDR2 SMNVEV (reference sequence). The CDR3 contains 15 residues.

This chain joins TRBV10-2 and TRBJ2-1; 9 positions agree with TRBD2. Germline V gene data show CDR1 as WSHSY and CDR2 as SAAADI. This CDR3 has 16 amino acids. Trimming took 6 bases from V and 3 from J; bases not matched to a gene: 9. CDR3 in amino acids: CASRSSGSENYNEQFF. The CDR3 region has the DNA TGCGCCAGCAGAAGTAGCGGGAGTGAGAACTACAATGAGCAGTTCTTC.

This chain uses TRBV7-2 with TRBJ1-5; TRBD1 agrees at 9 bases. This CDR3 comprises 15 residues. V trimming: 4 bases; J trimming: 3 bases; junction bases outside the gene matches: 4. CDR1 and CDR2 (germline): SGHTA, FQGNSA. CDR3 amino acids: CASSSTGGPNQPQHF. Written as DNA, the CDR3 is TGTGCCAGCAGCTCAACAGGGGGCCCCAATCAGCCCCAGCATTTT.

The CDR3 is CASSLAGQGYNEQFF. CDR3 coding DNA: TGTGCCAGCAGCTTAGCTGGACAGGGCTACAATGAGCAGTTCTTC. The V gene is TRBV11-3, the J gene TRBJ2-1, with 8 bases that match TRBD1. V lost 1 base to trimming and J lost 3 bases; unmatched junction nucleotides: 2. Germline CDR1 is SGHNT and CDR2 is YENEEA. This CDR3 has 15 residues.

The CDR3 sequence: CASSQGPQTGGYEKLFF. The CDR3 DNA sequence: TGTGCCAGCAGCCAAGGTCCCCAGACAGGGGGATATGAAAAACTGTTTTTT. The V and J genes are TRBV4-2 and TRBJ1-4; 9 bases match TRBD1. V was clipped by 1 base and J by 6 bases; unmatched bases: 9. Per germline, CDR1 LGHNA and CDR2 YNFKEQ. The CDR3 spans 17 residues.

The rearrangement joins TRBV4-1 to TRBJ2-1, with 14 bases aligning to TRBD2. Per germline, CDR1 MGHRA and CDR2 YSYEKL. V gave up 0 bases and J gave up 7 bases; unmatched junction bases: 5. The CDR3 consists of 17 residues. The CDR3 sequence: CASSQEETSGGVNEQFF. CDR3 sequence (DNA): TGCGCCAGCAGCCAAGAGGAGACTAGCGGGGGGGTGAATGAGCAGTTCTTC.

V is TRBV5-1 and J is TRBJ1-1, with TRBD1 identical over 9 bases. This CDR3 spans 15 amino acids. Looked up from germline, CDR1 is SGHRS and CDR2 is YFSETQ. V dropped 4 bases and J dropped 4; count of bases not matched to a gene: 8. The CDR3 DNA sequence: TGCGCCAGCAGCGCAGGGGACAGGGTGGGCACTGAAGCTTTCTTT. Amino acids: CASSAGDRVGTEAFF.

V and J are TRBV30 and TRBJ2-5, with a tentative D call TRBD2 (7 bases). The germline V and J ends were trimmed by 1 base and 7 bases, with 19 bases remaining between them. The germline gives CDR1 GTSNPN, CDR2 SVGIG (reference sequence). The CDR3 has 15 amino acids. CDR3 in amino acids: CAWSDEGGWFRTQYF. CDR3 sequence (DNA): TGTGCCTGGAGTGACGAGGGGGGGTGGTTTCGGACCCAGTACTTC.

The chain couples TRBV28 to TRBJ2-1; D might be TRBD2 (6 bases). V lost 3 bases and J lost 4, with 16 bases in between. Germline CDR1 MDHEN, CDR2 SYDVKM. CDR3 length equals 16 residues. CDR3 DNA: TGTGCCAGCAGTTTGGGCGGGACTCTAACATACAATGAGCAGTTCTTC. This codes for CASSLGGTLTYNEQFF.

The chain is built from TRBV7-9 and TRBJ1-2; no definite D call. The ends were cut back, 5 bases at V and 7 bases at J, with 14 bases in the middle. The CDR3 has 13 amino acids. Germline loops: CDR1 SEHNR, CDR2 FQNEAQ (reference sequence). This CDR3 reads CASSLLKDSGYTF. The CDR3 nucleotides read TGTGCCAGCAGCCTTCTGAAGGACTCTGGCTACACCTTC.

The chain is built from TRBV11-2 and TRBJ2-2, with D maybe TRBD1 (5 bases). Trimming took off 7 bases at V and 1 base at J, with 10 bases between the two ends. This CDR3 is built from 14 residues. CDR1 and CDR2 from the germline V gene are SGHAT and FQNNGV. DNA for the CDR3: TGTGCCAGCACCACTCAGGGGAACACCGGGGAGCTGTTTTTT. This translates into CASTTQGNTGELFF.

The CDR3 sequence: CASSPSGEYYEQYF. In DNA, the CDR3 is TGTGCCAGCAGTCCAAGTGGGGAGTACTACGAGCAGTACTTC. This chain connects TRBV27 to TRBJ2-7, with D maybe TRBD2 (5 bases). The V gene lost 5 bases and the J gene lost 3 bases, with 14 bases spanning the gap. The germline CDR1 and CDR2 sequences are MNHEY and SMNVEV (reference sequence). This CDR3 contains 14 residues.

This chain links TRBV7-9 with TRBJ1-3; 10 positions match TRBD1. After removal of 6 bases from V and 3 bases from J, the junction contained 5 bases not matched to a gene. CDR1 is SEHNR and CDR2 is FQNEAQ in the germline V gene (reference sequence). This CDR3 is 15 amino acids long. Here the CDR3 DNA reads TGTGCCAGCAGATTGGACAGGGGGTATGGAAACACCATATATTTT. Its translation is CASRLDRGYGNTIYF.

This chain connects TRBV30 to TRBJ2-7, with D possibly TRBD1 on 5 matching bases. This CDR3 has 13 amino acids. The germline V gene encodes CDR1 GTSNPN and CDR2 SVGIG (reference sequence). Trimming removed 8 bases at V and 0 bases at J, with 14 bases between. The CDR3 sequence is CAVGQGFSYEQYF. The CDR3 DNA follows: TGTGCCGTGGGTCAGGGATTCTCCTACGAGCAGTACTTC.

The chain is built from TRBV5-1 and TRBJ1-3; 8 nucleotides agree with TRBD1. The CDR3 is 16 amino acids. Germline V gene lookup returns CDR1 SGHRS and CDR2 YFSETQ. With 1 base clipped from V and 3 bases from J, the junction kept 6 bases outside the gene matches. This CDR3 is CASSLQSGGYGNTIYF. The CDR3, as DNA: TGCGCCAGCAGCTTGCAGTCAGGGGGCTATGGAAACACCATATATTTT. The full variable domain, with the rest looked up from reference TRBV5-1 and TRBJ1-3, is KAGVTQTPRYLIKTRGQQVTLSCSPISGHRSVSWYQQTPGQGLQFLFEYFSETQRNKGNFPGRFSGRQFSNSRSEMNVSTLELGDSALYLCASSLQSGGYGNTIYFGEGSWLTVV.

V gene TRBV18 combines with J gene TRBJ1-1, with a possible D match to TRBD1 (6 bases). The CDR3 consists of 19 residues. Trimming took 1 base from V and 1 from J, leaving 22 bases between them. From germline, CDR1 is KGHSH and CDR2 LQKENI. CDR3 residues: CASSPQWEISGGPNTEAFF. In DNA, the CDR3 is TGTGCCAGCTCACCACAGTGGGAAATATCTGGGGGCCCGAACACTGAAGCTTTCTTT.

This chain links TRBV6-5 with TRBJ1-2; no firm D call. The CDR3 is 14 amino acids. The V gene's germline CDR1 is MNHEY and CDR2 SVGAGI. The V and J ends lost 0 bases and 0 bases respectively, with 5 bases between them. This chain's CDR3 is CASSYSRANYGYTF. CDR3 DNA sequence: TGTGCCAGCAGTTACTCGAGGGCTAACTATGGCTACACCTTC.

V is TRBV9 and J is TRBJ1-2, with TRBD1 identical over 7 bases. The V gene end was trimmed by 6 bases and the J gene end by 2 bases; junction bases not matched to a gene: 4. This CDR3 is 13 amino acids long. Germline CDR1 is SGDLS and CDR2 is YYNGEE. The CDR3 DNA is TGTGCCAGCACACCGGGACAGAACTATGGCTACACCTTC. Amino acid sequence: CASTPGQNYGYTF.

The gene calls are TRBV30 and TRBJ1-2, with 7 positions matching TRBD1. This CDR3 has 13 residues. Germline lookup yields CDR1 GTSNPN and CDR2 SVGIG (reference sequence). Unmatched junction bases numbered 3, after V lost 1 base and J lost 4 bases. CDR3 bases: TGTGCCTGGAGTGGGGGGACAGTCTATGGCTACACCTTC. This codes for CAWSGGTVYGYTF.

The V gene is TRBV5-6, the J gene TRBJ2-5; 7 nucleotides align to TRBD2. This CDR3 region has 15 residues. The trim removed 4 bases at V and 3 bases at J, leaving 9 bases unmatched. Germline V gene sequence: CDR1 SGHDT, CDR2 YYEEEE. As DNA, the CDR3 is TGTGCCAGCAGCGGCGTGGGACTACTAGAAGAGACCCAGTACTTC. This encodes CASSGVGLLEETQYF.